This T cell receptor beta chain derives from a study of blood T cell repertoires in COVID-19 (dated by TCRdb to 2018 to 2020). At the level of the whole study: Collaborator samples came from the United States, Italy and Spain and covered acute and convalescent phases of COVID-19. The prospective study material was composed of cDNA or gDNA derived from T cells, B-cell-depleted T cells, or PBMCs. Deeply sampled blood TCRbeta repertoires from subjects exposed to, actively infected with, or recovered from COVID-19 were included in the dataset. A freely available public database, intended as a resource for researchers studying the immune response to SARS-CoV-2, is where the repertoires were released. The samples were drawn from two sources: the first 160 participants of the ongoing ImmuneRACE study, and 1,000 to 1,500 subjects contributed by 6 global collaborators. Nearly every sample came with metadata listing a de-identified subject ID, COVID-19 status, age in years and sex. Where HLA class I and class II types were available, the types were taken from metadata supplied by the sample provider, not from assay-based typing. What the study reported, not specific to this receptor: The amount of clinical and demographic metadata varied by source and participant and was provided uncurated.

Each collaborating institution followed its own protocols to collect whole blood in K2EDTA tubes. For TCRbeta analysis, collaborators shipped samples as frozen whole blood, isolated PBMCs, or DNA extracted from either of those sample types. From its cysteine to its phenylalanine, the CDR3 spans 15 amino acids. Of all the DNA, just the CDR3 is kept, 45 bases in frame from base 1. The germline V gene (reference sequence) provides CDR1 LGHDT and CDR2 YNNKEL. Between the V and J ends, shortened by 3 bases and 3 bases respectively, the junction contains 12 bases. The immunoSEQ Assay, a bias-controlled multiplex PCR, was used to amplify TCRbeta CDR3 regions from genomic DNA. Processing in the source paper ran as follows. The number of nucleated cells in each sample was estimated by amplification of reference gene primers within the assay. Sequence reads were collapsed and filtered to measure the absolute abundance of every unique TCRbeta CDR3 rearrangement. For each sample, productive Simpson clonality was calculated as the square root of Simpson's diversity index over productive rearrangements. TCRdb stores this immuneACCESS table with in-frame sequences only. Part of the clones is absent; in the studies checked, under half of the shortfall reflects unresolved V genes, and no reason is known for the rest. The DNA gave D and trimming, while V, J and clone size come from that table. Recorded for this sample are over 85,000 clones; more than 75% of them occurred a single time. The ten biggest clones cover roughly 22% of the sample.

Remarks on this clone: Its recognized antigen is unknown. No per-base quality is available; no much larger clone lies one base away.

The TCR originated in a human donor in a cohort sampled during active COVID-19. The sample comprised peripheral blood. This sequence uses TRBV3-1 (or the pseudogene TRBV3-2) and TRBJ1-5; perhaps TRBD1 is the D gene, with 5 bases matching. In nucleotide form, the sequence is TGTGCCAGCAGCCAGGGGCCAGGGTCCAATCAGCCCCAGCATTTT. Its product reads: CASSQGPGSNQPQHF.